This TCR beta chain was sequenced for a study of neurological immune-mediated disorders. This clonotype showed up many times. Germline V gene sequence: CDR1 MGHDK, CDR2 SYGVNS. Trimming took off 0 bases at V and 5 bases at J, with 11 bases between the two ends. The CDR3 is 14 residues long. 5'RACE generated cDNA with 10-nucleotide random UMIs. TCRdb reprocessed the 5' RACE reads with MiXCR, giving one entry per CDR3 protein. Of about 120,000 distinct CDR3 sequences listed, roughly 3.2% are singletons. The sequenced sample was PBMCs. The sequence derives from a young woman with multiple sclerosis. V is TRBV25-1 and J is TRBJ2-7; possibly TRBD1 or TRBD2 for D (6 bases each). In DNA, the CDR3 is TGTGCCAGCAGTGAATATCGGGGGCTACACGAGCAGTACTTC. Translated: CASSEYRGLHEQYF.